One sample yielded the 20 T cell receptor beta chains listed below, sequenced in a study of response to subunit inactivated influenza vaccine. One entry per CDR3 protein results from TCRdb running MiXCR on the RT-PCR reads. The sample shows 650,000 to 700,000 distinct CDR3 sequences, more than 15% of them seen only once. The input for sequencing was PBMCs from blood, taken 11 to 12 days after vaccination. These receptors came from a man aged 50 to 59 who received an inactivated influenza vaccine.

This chain links TRBV5-1 with TRBJ1-1, with 8 bases that match TRBD1. The V segment lost 4 bases and the J segment 2 bases; nucleotides outside the gene matches: 4. CDR1 SGHRS and CDR2 YFSETQ come from the germline V gene. There are 14 residues in the CDR3. In DNA, the CDR3 is TGCGCCAGCAGCATGGGGACAGGCAACACTGAAGCTTTCTTT. It specifies CASSMGTGNTEAFF.

This chain uses TRBV20-1 with TRBJ2-5, with 7 nucleotides matching TRBD1. CDR1 is DFQATT and CDR2 is SNEGSKA in the germline V gene (reference sequence). The V gene end was trimmed by 6 bases and the J gene end by 5 bases; junction bases not matched to a gene: 12. This CDR3 region has 14 residues. The CDR3: CSAAQRQGRETQYF. For the CDR3, the DNA is TGCAGTGCAGCGCAGAGACAGGGAAGGGAGACCCAGTACTTC.

There are a few counts of this clonotype. The chain couples TRBV6-2 or TRBV6-3 to TRBJ1-2; the D is unclear. In germline, CDR1 is MNHEY, CDR2 SVGEGT. V lost 0 bases and J lost 3, with 8 bases in between. This CDR3 contains 14 residues. Here the CDR3 DNA reads TGTGCCAGCAGTTACTCCGAGAATTACTATGGCTACACCTTC. This translates into CASSYSENYYGYTF.

This chain joins TRBV28 and TRBJ1-5; maybe TRBD1 (5 bases). V was cut by 8 bases and J by 5 bases, with 16 bases left in between. This CDR3 has 14 residues. In germline, CDR1 is MDHEN, CDR2 SYDVKM. The CDR3 nucleotides read TGTGCCAGCCTTAGGGACGGGAGCTATCAGCCCCAGCATTTT. It yields the protein CASLRDGSYQPQHF.

This clonotype has only a few counts. The CDR3 is CASSLGQGASSGNTIYF. The CDR3 DNA sequence: TGTGCCAGCAGCTTGGGACAGGGGGCCTCTTCTGGAAACACCATATATTTT. V and J are TRBV7-6 and TRBJ1-3, with 12 bases aligning to TRBD1. With V trimmed by 3 bases and J by 1 base, 4 bases remained unmatched. Germline-derived CDR1 and CDR2 are SGHVS and FNYEAQ. This CDR3 comprises 17 residues.

This clonotype was observed a few times. V is TRBV4-1 and J is TRBJ2-2; 8 bases map to TRBD2. Germline V CDR1 and CDR2: MGHRA, YSYEKL. The CDR3 is 15 residues long. J was trimmed by 7 bases and V by 1 base; bases with no gene match: 5. CDR3 in amino acids: CASSQVIAGRGELFF. The CDR3 DNA is TGCGCCAGCAGCCAAGTGATAGCGGGACGCGGGGAGCTGTTTTTT.

This clonotype has a count of ten or more. The rearrangement joins TRBV4-2 to TRBJ2-7, with D unresolved. CDR3 length equals 13 residues. V lost 0 bases to trimming and J lost 3 bases, with 6 bases between them. The germline V gene encodes CDR1 LGHNA and CDR2 YNFKEQ. In DNA form, the CDR3 reads TGTGCCAGCAGCCAAGATGGAATCTACGAGCAGTACTTC. Translation gives CASSQDGIYEQYF.

This clonotype was seen at least ten times. The J gene is TRBJ1-4, the V gene TRBV28; D is uncertain. Trimming shortened V by 2 bases and J by 7 bases, and 14 bases separated the two germline ends. This CDR3 region has 15 residues. CDR1 MDHEN and CDR2 SYDVKM come from the germline V gene. CDR3 in amino acids: CASSLMATYGEKLFF. In nucleotides, the CDR3 is TGTGCCAGCAGTTTAATGGCTACATACGGTGAAAAACTGTTTTTT.

The rearrangement links TRBV6-5 to TRBJ1-1; D unresolved. The CDR3 length is 12 residues. The germline CDR1 and CDR2 sequences are MNHEY and SVGAGI. V lost 7 bases and J 8 bases, leaving 14 bases between the germline ends. This CDR3 reads CASTLPGREAFF. In DNA form, the CDR3 reads TGTGCCAGCACCCTCCCAGGACGCGAAGCTTTCTTT.

This clonotype was recorded at least ten times. The chain employs TRBV12-3 or TRBV12-4 and TRBJ1-3, with 9 bases identical to TRBD1. V shed 6 bases, J shed 2 bases, and the junction held 2 bases outside the gene matches. The CDR3 totals 14 residues. CDR3 loop: CASSGTGTGNTIYF. The CDR3 nucleotides are TGTGCCAGCAGCGGGACAGGGACTGGAAACACCATATATTTT.

V and J are TRBV28 and TRBJ1-2, with a possible D match to TRBD1 (6 bases). The CDR3 sequence is 12 residues long. Trimming stripped 7 bases from V and 4 bases from J, with 10 bases between. Germline V CDR1 and CDR2: MDHEN, SYDVKM. This CDR3 reads CASTDRRYGYTF. As DNA, the CDR3 is TGTGCCAGCACGGACAGACGCTATGGCTACACCTTC.

This chain connects TRBV4-2 to TRBJ2-1, with 7 nucleotides matching TRBD1. The CDR3 runs to 14 residues. Germline values: CDR1 LGHNA, CDR2 YNFKEQ. V gave up 2 bases and J gave up 5 bases; unmatched junction bases: 3. The CDR3 DNA sequence: TGTGCCAGCAGCCAATGGGACAGAAACAATGAGCAGTTCTTC. Residues: CASSQWDRNNEQFF.

This rearrangement joins TRBV20-1 to TRBJ2-5; the D gene is possibly TRBD2 (6 bases). The germline V gene has CDR1 DFQATT and CDR2 SNEGSKA (reference sequence). This CDR3 comprises 13 residues. Trimming cost V 4 bases and J 7 bases, with 16 bases left between them. The chain's CDR3 is CSAKPGTFVTQYF. The CDR3 DNA is TGCAGTGCTAAACCCGGGACTTTCGTGACCCAGTACTTC.

The chain is built from TRBV9 and TRBJ1-5, with D tentatively TRBD1 (5 bases). Trimming pared 4 bases from V and 1 base from J, leaving 15 bases between. The V gene's germline CDR1 is SGDLS and CDR2 YYNGEE. CDR3 length equals 16 residues. CDR3 bases: TGTGCCAGCAGCAAAGGATCTGGGGGGAGCAATCAGCCCCAGCATTTT. Its translation: CASSKGSGGSNQPQHF.

This clonotype came up a few times. The chain is built from TRBV11-2 and TRBJ2-2; D may be TRBD1 or TRBD2 (5 bases each). Looked up from germline, CDR1 is SGHAT and CDR2 is FQNNGV. V dropped 5 bases and J dropped 0 bases, with 22 bases sitting between them. This CDR3 spans 19 amino acids. CDR3 protein: CASSRRDPPRGTNTGELFF. The CDR3 nucleotides read TGTGCCAGCAGCCGCCGGGACCCTCCCCGGGGTACGAACACCGGGGAGCTGTTTTTT.

This clonotype came up a few times. This rearrangement joins TRBV21-1 to TRBJ2-3; the D call TRBD1 from the table was never checked on the DNA. TRBV21-1 is labeled a pseudogene. CDR3 length: 17 residues. The DNA of the CDR3 is TGTGCCAGCAGCAATGGGGTCCCCGGGATGCAAACAGATACGCAGTATTTT. Translation: CASSNGVPGMQTDTQYF.

The J gene is TRBJ2-7, the V gene TRBV7-2, with 8 bases aligning to TRBD1. CDR1 is SGHTA, CDR2 FQGNSA, per germline. V was clipped by 4 bases and J by 8 bases; unmatched bases: 10. This CDR3 is 14 amino acids long. In nucleotides, the CDR3 is TGTGCCAGCAGCTCCAGGGGGCAAGGTTTTAAGCAGTACTTC. Its translation is CASSSRGQGFKQYF. Drawing the rest from reference TRBV7-2 and TRBJ2-7, the complete variable domain is GAGVSQSPSNKVTEKGKDVELRCDPISGHTALYWYRQSLGQGLEFLIYFQGNSAPDKSGLPSDRFSAERTGGSVSTLTIQRTQQEDSAVYLCASSSRGQGFKQYFGPGTRLTVT.

Only a few counts were recorded for this clonotype. The chain has TRBV18 and TRBJ2-7; 10 bases are a match to TRBD2. The V segment lost 0 bases and the J segment 6 bases; nucleotides outside the gene matches: 5. CDR1 is KGHSH and CDR2 is LQKENI in the germline V gene. The CDR3 extends over 15 amino acids. The CDR3 loop is CASSPPLAGRSEQYF. The DNA of the CDR3 is TGTGCCAGCTCACCACCACTAGCGGGGAGGAGCGAGCAGTACTTC.

This clonotype was counted between two and nine times. The chain has TRBV3-1 and TRBJ2-7; D assignment may be TRBD1 or TRBD2 (5 bases each). Deletions cut 3 bases from V and 3 bases from J, with 12 bases between. The CDR3 spans 14 residues. Per the germline V gene, CDR1 is LGHDT and CDR2 is YNNKEL (reference sequence). CDR3 sequence (DNA): TGTGCCAGCAGCCAGGGACGGAAAATCTACGAGCAGTACTTC. Translating gives CASSQGRKIYEQYF.

This chain connects TRBV5-6 to TRBJ2-7; 8 bases fit TRBD1. This CDR3 is 14 amino acids long. Losses at the gene ends were 2 bases for V and 6 bases for J; bases not matched to a gene: 7. Germline CDR1 and CDR2: SGHDT and YYEEEE. The CDR3 here is CASSFFDRGSEQYF. The DNA of the CDR3 is TGTGCCAGCAGCTTTTTTGACAGGGGAAGCGAGCAGTACTTC.